The TCR beta chain under discussion was sequenced for a study of control samples from healthy donors and cancer patients. CDR3 length: 16 residues. Here immunoSEQ multiplex PCR was the method, and the copy in TCRdb shows in-frame clones only, minus some. The sample gives 120,000 or so clones, approximately 89% of which show up once; approximately 8.6% is in the top ten. The chain recombines TRBV12-1 with TRBJ2-1; the tabulated D call, TRBD2, remains unverified against the DNA. TRBV12-1 is a listed pseudogene. Specimen: blood. This TCR was recovered from a young man in good health. Written as DNA, the CDR3 is TGTGCCAGCAGCCCTAGGACTAGCGGGGCGTACAATGAGCAGTTCTTC. Translated: CASSPRTSGAYNEQFF.